This T cell receptor (beta chain) was observed in a study of blood T cells in healthy people across ages. This CDR3 is 14 amino acids long. Germline V CDR1 and CDR2: LGHNT, FRNRAP. Trimming removed 6 bases from V and 1 base from J, with 11 bases in between. The second PCR ran roughly 6 to 11 cycles with a sample-barcoded 5' primer and J-beta primers. TCRdb reprocessed the 5' RACE reads with MiXCR, giving one entry per CDR3 protein. This table holds over 1,500,000 distinct CDR3 sequences, roughly 49% found once. The chain couples TRBV12-5 to TRBJ2-3; TRBD1 might be the D (8 bases). What was sequenced was blood. This sequence was found in a woman in her thirties or forties in good health. The CDR3 loop is CASGTGGGTDTQYF. The CDR3 DNA reads as TGTGCTAGTGGCACAGGGGGGGGCACAGATACGCAGTATTTT.